This T cell receptor beta chain was identified in a study of post-analysis software for immune sequencing data. Overall study context: Relapsing-remitting, secondary progressive and progressive-relapsing forms of multiple sclerosis all featured among disease courses. Study-wide findings and caveats: Batch-matched samples strongly co-clustered by F measure. Five TRBV segments were significantly more frequent in patients than in controls. TRBV5-6, TRBV5-1 and TRBV20-1 were among these segments. Significantly decreased normalized Chao1 diversity was recorded for multiple sclerosis patients relative to controls.

The CDR3 is made up of 12 amino acids. V shed 10 bases and J shed 2 bases, with 12 bases lying between them. Germline CDR1 SGDLS, CDR2 YYNGEE. This clonotype was seen a handful of times. The target antigen is unknown. Built from TCR beta cDNA, the libraries had unique molecular identifiers in them. The authors obtained 400,000 to 600,000 cDNA molecules from around 0.96 to 9.9 million T cells. Each CDR3 protein is one row after TCRdb ran MiXCR on the PCR reads. The table includes about 620,000 distinct CDR3 sequences, 44% detected once. The source material was blood. The chain couples TRBV9 to TRBJ1-2; a weak D match, TRBD1 (5 bases). The sequence was obtained from a girl aged 10-17 years with multiple sclerosis. The DNA of the CDR3 is TGTGCCTCGCAGCGGGGCAACTATGGCTACACCTTC. Its translation: CASQRGNYGYTF.